These T cell receptor beta chains were read from a single sample in a study of lymphopenia after photon versus proton radiotherapy. Produced via immunoSEQ multiplex PCR; TCRdb's table is partial and in-frame only. The data show tens of thousands of clones, 87% seen once. The input for sequencing was peripheral blood, taken from a patient treated with proton-based radiotherapy. The receptors originated from a man older than 75 with esophageal cancer. Each CDR3 is given with its conserved first and last residue. D genes are given only for firm matches. Only some rows state a clone size, as once, few, many or a class for expanded clones.

D: TRBD2
V: TRBV7-9
size: .
J: TRBJ2-2
CDR3: CASGTGTSSYTGELFF
DNA: TGTGCCAGCGGAACCGGGACTAGCTCCTACACCGGGGAGCTGTTTTTT

D: .
V: TRBV6-5
size: .
J: TRBJ1-3
CDR3: CASRAISGNTIYF
DNA: TGTGCCAGCAGAGCAATCTCTGGAAACACCATATATTTT

D: .
V: TRBV11-2
size: .
J: TRBJ2-7
CDR3: CASSLDRGLHYEQYF
DNA: TGTGCCAGCAGCTTAGATCGGGGCCTACACTACGAGCAGTACTTC

D: .
V: TRBV7-6
size: .
J: TRBJ2-7
CDR3: CASRPLDSAYEQYF
DNA: TGTGCCAGCAGGCCCCTAGACAGCGCCTACGAGCAGTACTTC

D: .
V: TRBV14
size: .
J: TRBJ2-6
CDR3: CASSQEQIRAGANVLTF
DNA: TGTGCCAGCAGCCAAGAACAGATAAGGGCTGGGGCCAACGTCCTGACTTTC

D: .
V: TRBV7-2
size: .
J: TRBJ1-1
CDR3: CASSLAMQGTEAFF
DNA: TGTGCCAGCAGCTTAGCGATGCAGGGCACTGAAGCTTTCTTT

D: .
V: TRBV11-3
size: .
J: TRBJ2-5
CDR3: CASSLSPGGETQYF
DNA: TGTGCCAGCAGCCTCTCTCCCGGGGGAGAGACCCAGTACTTC

D: TRBD1
V: TRBV19
size: .
J: TRBJ1-1
CDR3: CASSRMTGGFNTEAFF
DNA: TGTGCCAGTAGCCGTATGACAGGGGGCTTTAACACTGAAGCTTTCTTT

D: .
V: TRBV4-2
size: .
J: TRBJ2-1
CDR3: CASSQDWAAYNEQFF
DNA: TGTGCCAGCAGCCAAGATTGGGCGGCCTACAATGAGCAGTTCTTC

D: .
V: TRBV5-1
size: .
J: TRBJ1-5
CDR3: CASSRDLGDQPQHF
DNA: TGCGCCAGCAGCCGGGACCTAGGTGATCAGCCCCAGCATTTT

D: TRBD2
V: TRBV7-9
size: .
J: TRBJ2-7
CDR3: CASLAGGTYEQYF
DNA: TGTGCCTCTTTAGCGGGAGGCACCTACGAGCAGTACTTC

D: TRBD1
V: TRBV5-1
size: .
J: TRBJ1-2
CDR3: CASSVRTGEPNYGYTF
DNA: TGCGCCAGCAGCGTCAGGACAGGGGAGCCCAACTATGGCTACACCTTC

D: TRBD2
V: TRBV9
size: .
J: TRBJ2-2
CDR3: CASSAQGLAYTGELFF
DNA: TGTGCCAGCAGCGCCCAGGGACTAGCGTACACCGGGGAGCTGTTTTTT

D: .
V: TRBV7-9
size: .
J: TRBJ1-1
CDR3: CASSLESGSEAFF
DNA: TGTGCCAGCAGCTTAGAGTCCGGGAGTGAAGCTTTCTTT

D: .
V: TRBV21-1
size: .
J: TRBJ2-3
CDR3: CASSKNGEEGQGATDTQYF
DNA: TGTGCCAGCAGCAAAAACGGTGAGGAGGGTCAGGGGGCAACAGATACGCAGTATTTT

D: TRBD1
V: TRBV10-3
size: .
J: TRBJ2-7
CDR3: CAIKARGPTYEQYF
DNA: TGTGCCATCAAAGCTAGGGGGCCCACCTACGAGCAGTACTTC

D: TRBD1
V: TRBV29-1
size: .
J: TRBJ1-1
CDR3: CSVVGTASAEAFF
DNA: TGCAGCGTTGTCGGGACAGCTAGCGCTGAAGCTTTCTTT

D: TRBD1
V: TRBV5-1
size: .
J: TRBJ1-1
CDR3: CASSLAGGVSGTEAFF
DNA: TGCGCCAGCAGCTTGGCAGGGGGAGTAAGCGGGACTGAAGCTTTCTTT

D: TRBD1
V: TRBV9
size: once
J: TRBJ2-7
CDR3: CASSLSTGSSYEQYF
DNA: TGTGCCAGCAGCTTATCGACAGGGAGCTCCTACGAGCAGTACTTC

D: .
V: TRBV7-9
size: .
J: TRBJ2-7
CDR3: CASSSTASQLEQYF
DNA: TGTGCCAGCAGCTCAACCGCCAGTCAGCTAGAGCAGTACTTC

D: .
V: TRBV5-1
size: .
J: TRBJ2-3
CDR3: CASSSRMGTDTQYF
DNA: TGCGCCAGCAGCTCGAGGATGGGCACAGATACGCAGTATTTT

D: TRBD1
V: TRBV6-6
size: .
J: TRBJ2-7
CDR3: CASRSHRQGKLREQYF
DNA: TGTGCCAGCAGGTCCCATCGACAGGGAAAGCTGCGGGAGCAGTACTTC

D: .
V: TRBV6-6
size: .
J: TRBJ1-6
CDR3: CASSVSSYNSPLHF
DNA: TGTGCCAGCAGTGTAAGCTCCTATAATTCACCCCTCCACTTT

D: .
V: TRBV9
size: .
J: TRBJ2-7
CDR3: CASTEGGDTYEQYF
DNA: TGTGCCAGCACCGAGGGAGGTGACACTTACGAGCAGTACTTC

D: .
V: TRBV4-3
size: .
J: TRBJ1-3
CDR3: CASSQDRGSGNTIYF
DNA: TGCGCCAGCAGCCAAGACAGAGGCTCTGGAAACACCATATATTTT

D: TRBD1
V: TRBV4-2
size: .
J: TRBJ1-1
CDR3: CASSQVSAGGNTEAFF
DNA: TGTGCCAGCAGCCAAGTATCGGCAGGGGGCAACACTGAAGCTTTCTTT

D: TRBD2
V: TRBV30
size: .
J: TRBJ2-4
CDR3: CAWEVFSGRVGGEGKNIQYF
DNA: TGTGCCTGGGAGGTGTTTTCTGGGCGCGTGGGCGGGGAGGGCAAAAACATTCAGTACTTC

D: .
V: TRBV21-1
size: .
J: TRBJ1-2
CDR3: CASTREEQGAGGYTF
DNA: TGTGCCAGCACCAGGGAGGAACAGGGGGCCGGTGGCTACACCTTC

D: TRBD2
V: TRBV7-2
size: .
J: TRBJ2-5
CDR3: CASSLGGDSETQYF
DNA: TGTGCCAGCAGCCTTGGGGGGGATTCGGAGACCCAGTACTTC

D: TRBD1
V: TRBV7-2
size: .
J: TRBJ1-2
CDR3: CASSHRGSNYGYTF
DNA: TGTGCCAGCAGTCACAGGGGATCTAACTATGGCTACACCTTC

D: .
V: TRBV7-2
size: once
J: TRBJ1-4
CDR3: CASSPGAQISEKLFF
DNA: TGTGCCAGCAGCCCTGGGGCCCAGATTAGCGAAAAACTGTTTTTT

D: .
V: TRBV19
size: .
J: TRBJ2-7
CDR3: CASSMKGGTPYEQYF
DNA: TGTGCCAGTAGTATGAAGGGGGGGACTCCCTACGAGCAGTACTTC

D: .
V: TRBV6-5
size: .
J: TRBJ1-6
CDR3: CASSYSRVGVSPLHF
DNA: TGTGCCAGCAGTTACTCTAGGGTTGGGGTTTCACCCCTCCACTTT

D: .
V: TRBV7-2
size: .
J: TRBJ1-2
CDR3: CASSQGQYRGSGYTF
DNA: TGTGCCAGCAGCCAAGGACAGTATCGAGGCTCTGGCTACACCTTC

D: TRBD1
V: TRBV9
size: once
J: TRBJ2-7
CDR3: CASSVTGGSYEQYF
DNA: TGTGCCAGCAGCGTAACAGGGGGCTCCTACGAGCAGTACTTC

D: TRBD2
V: TRBV10-3
size: .
J: TRBJ2-1
CDR3: CAISEGGGVSPEQFF
DNA: TGTGCCATCAGTGAGGGGGGGGGTGTCAGCCCTGAGCAGTTCTTC

D: TRBD1
V: TRBV5-5
size: .
J: TRBJ1-4
CDR3: CASSSGQTNEKLFF
DNA: TGTGCCAGCAGCTCGGGACAGACTAATGAAAAACTGTTTTTT

D: .
V: TRBV6-1
size: once
J: TRBJ1-1
CDR3: CASSERHGGVMNTEAFF
DNA: TGTGCCAGCAGTGAAAGACATGGGGGGGTTATGAACACTGAAGCTTTCTTT

D: .
V: TRBV19
size: once
J: TRBJ2-1
CDR3: CASSITRDVNEQFF
DNA: TGTGCCAGTAGTATAACCAGGGATGTCAATGAGCAGTTCTTC

D: .
V: TRBV30
size: once
J: TRBJ1-2
CDR3: CAWSPASVGSGYTF
DNA: TGTGCCTGGAGTCCTGCCTCCGTCGGGTCTGGCTACACCTTC

D: .
V: TRBV7-2
size: .
J: TRBJ1-5
CDR3: CASSLGSIAHF
DNA: TGTGCCAGCAGCTTAGGGTCTATCGCCCATTTT

D: .
V: TRBV6-1
size: .
J: TRBJ2-5
CDR3: CASSGPYGETQYF
DNA: TGTGCCAGCAGTGGACCGTACGGGGAGACCCAGTACTTC

D: .
V: TRBV4-3
size: few
J: TRBJ2-6
CDR3: CASSHLAPPTGANVLTF
DNA: TGCGCCAGCAGCCACTTGGCCCCCCCCACTGGGGCCAACGTCCTGACTTTC

D: .
V: TRBV5-1
size: .
J: TRBJ2-1
CDR3: CASSFSSGSFYNEQFF
DNA: TGCGCCAGCAGCTTTTCGTCCGGGAGCTTCTACAATGAGCAGTTCTTC

D: .
V: TRBV10-3
size: .
J: TRBJ2-7
CDR3: CAISPQQGSSSGQSSYEQYF
DNA: TGTGCCATCAGCCCCCAGCAGGGTTCTAGCAGCGGCCAGAGCTCCTACGAGCAGTACTTC

D: .
V: TRBV19
size: .
J: TRBJ1-5
CDR3: CASIGLRASNQPQHF
DNA: TGTGCCAGTATAGGGCTCAGGGCGAGCAATCAGCCCCAGCATTTT

D: TRBD1
V: TRBV7-9
size: .
J: TRBJ2-7
CDR3: CASSSTGIEQYF
DNA: TGTGCCAGCAGCTCGACAGGGATCGAGCAGTACTTC

D: .
V: TRBV6-5
size: .
J: TRBJ2-7
CDR3: CASSYGDLLGYEQYF
DNA: TGTGCCAGCAGTTACGGGGACCTGCTCGGATACGAGCAGTACTTC

D: TRBD1
V: TRBV5-1
size: .
J: TRBJ1-4
CDR3: CASSLAGQGGIEKLFF
DNA: TGCGCCAGCAGCTTGGCCGGACAGGGCGGGATAGAAAAACTGTTTTTT

D: TRBD2
V: TRBV11-2
size: medium-sized
J: TRBJ2-7
CDR3: CASSRGTSGTLEQYF
DNA: TGTGCCAGCAGCCGGGGGACTAGCGGAACTCTGGAGCAGTACTTC

D: .
V: TRBV6-5
size: once
J: TRBJ2-7
CDR3: CASSPTRTGEQYF
DNA: TGTGCCAGCAGTCCGACTAGAACGGGTGAGCAGTACTTC

D: TRBD1
V: TRBV5-1
size: few
J: TRBJ2-2
CDR3: CASSKYGQENTGELFF
DNA: TGCGCCAGCAGCAAATACGGACAGGAAAACACCGGGGAGCTGTTTTTT

D: TRBD1
V: TRBV15
size: .
J: TRBJ1-4
CDR3: CATSATGANEKLFF
DNA: TGTGCCACCAGCGCCACAGGGGCTAATGAAAAACTGTTTTTT

D: .
V: TRBV19
size: .
J: TRBJ1-1
CDR3: CASSIMPGEAFF
DNA: TGTGCCAGTAGTATTATGCCGGGTGAAGCTTTCTTT

D: .
V: TRBV11-3
size: .
J: TRBJ2-2
CDR3: CASSLTEAGELFF
DNA: TGTGCCAGCAGCTTAACGGAAGCCGGGGAGCTGTTTTTT